This is a list of T cell receptor beta chains from one sample in a study of vaccination effects on CD4 cells after COVID-19. Generated by immunoSEQ multiplex PCR, the TCRdb table keeps only in-frame clones and is missing some. The sample includes about 50,000 clones, about four fifths of them seen just once. What these receptors recognize is not known. The material was CD4+ T cells from PBMCs cultured without peptide, obtained after COVID-19 vaccination. The origin of the receptors is a human donor who had a prior SARS-CoV-2 infection. CDR3s include the opening cysteine and the closing phenylalanine or tryptophan.

V gene: TRBV27; CDR3 protein: CASRTTGLYQETQYF
V gene: TRBV21-1; CDR3 protein: CASSKATRQSSYNEQFF
V gene: TRBV7-2; CDR3 protein: CASSLVLAGGMSTDTQYF
V gene: TRBV4-3; CDR3 protein: CASSQEEGGNQPQHF
V gene: TRBV2; CDR3 protein: CASSIITEKLFF
V gene: TRBV11-2; CDR3 protein: CASSPRTGSDTQYF
V gene: TRBV6-2/TRBV6-3; CDR3 protein: CASSRQGDSPLHF
V gene: TRBV24-1; CDR3 protein: CATSDPSGQETQYF
V gene: TRBV7-8; CDR3 protein: CASSLGKETQYF
V gene: TRBV2; CDR3 protein: CASRPGTGEFETQYF
V gene: TRBV5-5; CDR3 protein: CASSLGWGDYEQYF
V gene: TRBV18; CDR3 protein: CASSPSGVSSRQETQYF
V gene: TRBV11-3; CDR3 protein: CASSLYRLAGNEQFF
V gene: TRBV7-9; CDR3 protein: CASSPRQGYNEQFF
V gene: TRBV2; CDR3 protein: CASNGGAGTHEQYF
V gene: TRBV7-3; CDR3 protein: CASSFGGGSYNEQFF